This paragraph reports one T cell receptor (beta chain). The record originates from a study of blood T cell repertoires in COVID-19. Per the germline V gene, CDR1 is SQVTM and CDR2 is ANQGSEA. The CDR3 runs to 13 residues. The germline V and J ends were trimmed by 4 bases and 1 base, with 7 bases remaining between them. As processed by the authors: Amplification from reference gene primers served as the basis for estimated nucleated cell counts. TCRdb keeps only in-frame clones here, not all; method: immunoSEQ multiplex PCR. That table gives V, J and clone size, and the DNA gave D and trimming. The sample contains under 95,000 clones, roughly 82% of which appear only once.

What was sequenced was peripheral blood. The chain is built from TRBV29-1 and TRBJ2-2; D perhaps matches TRBD1 (6 bases). This receptor was obtained from a woman of 80 years or more with acute or convalescent COVID-19. For the CDR3, the DNA is TGCAGCGTTGGGACAGTGAACACCGGGGAGCTGTTTTTT. Translated, it gives CSVGTVNTGELFF.